The 14 T cell receptor beta chains given below trace back to one sample, sequenced in a study of CD8 T cells in ankylosing spondylitis. TCRdb recomputed calls from the 5' RACE reads with MiXCR, one row per CDR3 protein. This sample has around 280,000 distinct CDR3 sequences, with roughly 20% found just once. Sequenced sample: blood, either unsorted or a sorted T cell fraction (not recorded which). These receptors all come from a male donor with ankylosing spondylitis or in good health (not recorded which).

V is TRBV14 and J is TRBJ2-1, with 8 nucleotides matching TRBD2. The CDR3 runs to 15 residues. Germline V lookup: CDR1 SGHDN, CDR2 FVKESK. With V trimmed by 2 bases and J by 6 bases, 6 bases remained unmatched. The CDR3, as DNA: TGTGCCAGCAGCCAAAGCGGGAGTGGTATCAATGAGCAGTTCTTC. Its translation is CASSQSGSGINEQFF. Complete variable domain (other parts from reference TRBV14 and TRBJ2-1): EAGVTQFPSHSVIEKGQTVTLRCDPISGHDNLYWYRRVMGKEIKFLLHFVKESKQDESGMPNNRFLAERTGGTYSTLKVQPAELEDSGVYFCASSQSGSGINEQFFGPGTRLTVL.

V usage is TRBV6-1 and J usage is TRBJ2-1; 9 nucleotides match TRBD1. Germline V gives CDR1 MNHNS, CDR2 SASEGT. This CDR3 comprises 15 residues. After removal of 7 bases from V and 5 bases from J, the junction contained 9 bases not matched to a gene. In DNA form, the CDR3 reads TGTGCCAGCATGGGTGGGACAGGGAGGCACAATGAGCAGTTCTTC. It translates to CASMGGTGRHNEQFF.

The CDR3 reads CASSLGLAEQYEQYV. DNA of the CDR3: TGTGCCAGTAGTCTGGGACTAGCGGAGCAGTACGAGCAGTACGTC. The gene calls are TRBV10-3 and TRBJ2-7; 11 bases agree with TRBD2. Trimming cost V 10 bases and J 4 bases; bases outside gene matches: 12. This CDR3 has 15 amino acids. Per germline, CDR1 ENHRY and CDR2 SYGVKD.

This clonotype has only a few counts. J is TRBJ1-5 and V is TRBV6-5; D is ambiguous. There are 16 residues in the CDR3. Per germline, CDR1 MNHEY and CDR2 SVGAGI. Trimming took off 5 bases at V and 6 bases at J, with 20 bases between the two ends. For the CDR3, the DNA is TGTGCCAGCAGTACCGATCGGGGTGGTTTGAGTCAGCCCCAGCATTTT. Translation: CASSTDRGGLSQPQHF.

The CDR3 coding sequence is TGCAGTGCTCCCGCTCTAGACTATGGCTACACCTTC. Translated, it gives CSAPALDYGYTF. The chain uses TRBV20-1 and TRBJ1-2; D is undetermined. The CDR3 is made up of 12 amino acids. Trimming removed 5 bases at V and 3 bases at J, with 10 bases between. Germline V gene sequence: CDR1 DFQATT, CDR2 SNEGSKA (reference sequence).

This clonotype was observed a few times. The V and J genes are TRBV12-3 or TRBV12-4 and TRBJ2-1; unclear D gene. The CDR3 runs to 14 residues. Trimming took off 3 bases at V and 7 bases at J, with 13 bases between the two ends. Written as DNA, the CDR3 is TGTGCCAGCAGTTTTTCGGGCCCGTCTAATGAGCAGTTCTTC. Residues: CASSFSGPSNEQFF.

This clonotype was counted ten times or more. V is TRBV5-1 and J is TRBJ2-1; maybe TRBD1 (5 bases). V shed 5 bases and J shed 2 bases, with 14 bases lying between them. Germline CDR1 SGHRS, CDR2 YFSETQ. The CDR3 has 15 amino acids. The CDR3: CASSLGAPAYNEQFF. CDR3 coding DNA: TGCGCCAGCAGTCTTGGGGCTCCAGCCTACAATGAGCAGTTCTTC.

This clonotype was counted a few times. The gene calls are TRBV3-1 and TRBJ1-5; 8 bases fit TRBD1. V gave up 6 bases and J gave up 3 bases; unmatched junction bases: 7. Germline CDR1 is LGHDT and CDR2 is YNNKEL (reference sequence). The CDR3 loop spans 15 amino acids. CDR3 residues: CASSSRGLNNQPQHF. CDR3 DNA: TGTGCCAGCAGTTCCAGGGGGCTGAACAATCAGCCCCAGCATTTT.

This clonotype was observed a few times. The V call is TRBV5-1, the J call TRBJ1-6; D is ambiguous. The CDR3 has 13 amino acids. Looked up from germline, CDR1 is SGHRS and CDR2 is YFSETQ. Trimming cost V 3 bases and J 4 bases, with 5 bases left between them. The CDR3 region has the DNA TGCGCCAGCAGCTCGACATATAATTCACCCCTCCACTTT. This codes for CASSSTYNSPLHF.

The table lists this clonotype with a few counts. J is TRBJ2-3 and V is TRBV7-3, with TRBD2 as a possible D gene (6 bases). CDR1 SGHTA and CDR2 FQGTGA come from the germline V gene. The V and J ends lost 5 bases and 3 bases respectively, with 12 bases between them. CDR3 length equals 14 residues. CDR3 residues: CASSPEGTTDTQYF. As DNA, the CDR3 is TGTGCCAGCAGCCCAGAAGGGACTACAGATACGCAGTATTTT. Filled out from reference TRBV7-3 and TRBJ2-3, the complete variable domain reads GAGVSQTPSNKVTEKGKYVELRCDPISGHTALYWYRQSLGQGPEFLIYFQGTGAADDSGLPNDRFFAVRPEGSVSTLKIQRTERGDSAVYLCASSPEGTTDTQYFGPGTRLTVL.

The J gene is TRBJ2-2, the V gene TRBV29-1; weak D call: TRBD2 (5 bases). The germline V gene has CDR1 SQVTM and CDR2 ANQGSEA. The V gene lost 7 bases and the J gene lost 6 bases, with 12 bases spanning the gap. CDR3 size: 12 residues. CDR3 nucleotide sequence: TGCAGCGCCGTACGCGGGTCCGGGGAGCTGTTTTTT. Its protein product is CSAVRGSGELFF.

This clonotype was observed at least ten times. V gene TRBV6-1 combines with J gene TRBJ2-3, with 13 positions matching TRBD2. Germline loops: CDR1 MNHNS, CDR2 SASEGT. The ends lost 6 bases at V and 4 bases at J; junction bases unmatched: 10. CDR3 length equals 17 residues. CDR3 residues: CASSPSRLAGGPDTQYF. The DNA for the CDR3 is TGTGCCAGCAGCCCCTCTCGACTAGCGGGGGGCCCAGATACGCAGTATTTT.

This clonotype has more than one count but fewer than ten. The chain combines TRBV29-1 with TRBJ2-1, with D hard to call. The germline V gene encodes CDR1 SQVTM and CDR2 ANQGSEA. The CDR3 runs to 12 residues. The germline V and J ends were trimmed by 4 bases and 8 bases, with 12 bases remaining between them. For the CDR3, the DNA is TGCAGCGTTGTCCCAAATAACGATGAGCAGTTCTTC. As protein: CSVVPNNDEQFF.

There are a few counts of this clonotype. The chain joins TRBV5-1 to TRBJ2-5, with D uncertain. The CDR3 contains 11 residues. Germline V CDR1 and CDR2: SGHRS, YFSETQ. Trimming cost V 6 bases and J 1 base, with 4 bases left between them. CDR3 sequence: CASNVQETQYF. The CDR3 coding sequence is TGCGCCAGCAACGTCCAAGAGACCCAGTACTTC.